One and the same sample provided the 16 T cell receptor beta chains below, sequenced in a study of cytomegalovirus exposure and HLA in healthy donors (TCRdb year 2017). The protocol used for the library was the immunoSEQ multiplex PCR assay. For the multiplex PCR, a mixture combining 60 forward primers for TCR Vbeta segments and 13 reverse primers for TCR Jbeta segments was used. The table comes from immuneACCESS by way of TCRdb, which keeps in-frame sequences with V and J called. Part of the clones is missing from these tables; in studies checked, under half for an unresolved V gene and the rest for unknown reasons. The sample yields 110,000 to 150,000 clones; less than 85% were counted once. The ten largest make up roughly 1.9% of the sample. Input material: PBMCs. The receptors shown here come from a woman aged 60-75 years in good health and CMV-seropositive.

Of note for this clone: Its ends do not fully match the called genes, so a read error is possible. This rearrangement joins TRBV6-1 to TRBJ2-7, with D uncertain. The CDR3 spans 15 residues. The germline V gene encodes CDR1 MNHNS and CDR2 SASEGT. CDR3 loop: CASREDEERLYEQYF. CDR3 DNA sequence: TGTGCCAGCAGAGAAGACGAAGAGAGGCTCTACGAGCAGTACTTC.

The chain employs TRBV7-2 and TRBJ2-7; D possibly corresponds to TRBD2 (6 bases). Germline CDR1 SGHTA, CDR2 FQGNSA. This CDR3 is 13 amino acids long. The V end was cut by 3 bases, the J end by 1 base, with 7 bases between. CDR3 amino acids: CASSFGGSYEQYF. The CDR3 DNA is TGTGCCAGCAGCTTCGGGGGTTCCTACGAGCAGTACTTC.

The V call is TRBV5-1, the J call TRBJ1-2; D is uncertain. Germline CDR1 is SGHRS and CDR2 is YFSETQ. This CDR3 is 14 amino acids long. With 0 bases removed from V and 2 bases from J, the gap between germline ends came to 8 bases. The CDR3 reads CASSLDGRNYGYTF. The CDR3 nucleotides read TGCGCCAGCAGCTTGGATGGCAGGAACTATGGCTACACCTTC. The variable domain in full, completed from reference TRBV5-1 and TRBJ1-2, reads KAGVTQTPRYLIKTRGQQVTLSCSPISGHRSVSWYQQTPGQGLQFLFEYFSETQRNKGNFPGRFSGRQFSNSRSEMNVSTLELGDSALYLCASSLDGRNYGYTFGSGTRLTVV.

The gene calls are TRBV5-1 and TRBJ1-4; unclear D gene. The V gene lost 5 bases and the J gene lost 3 bases, with 11 bases spanning the gap. Germline CDR1 reads SGHRS; CDR2 reads YFSETQ. This CDR3 has 14 residues. This CDR3 reads CASRVVPANEKLFF. The CDR3 DNA follows: TGCGCCAGCAGGGTAGTCCCGGCTAATGAAAAACTGTTTTTT.

As DNA, the CDR3 is TGTGCCAGCAGCCAAGGACAGGGGGACGGCTACACCTTC. It is translated as CASSQGQGDGYTF. The rearrangement links TRBV27 to TRBJ1-2, with 10 bases fitting TRBD1. CDR3 length: 13 amino acids. Germline-derived CDR1 and CDR2 are MNHEY and SMNVEV (reference sequence). The V and J ends lost 6 bases and 8 bases, in that order; junction bases with no gene match: 6.

The count of this clone is one. The V gene is TRBV19, the J gene TRBJ1-2; no firm D call. The germline V and J ends were trimmed by 7 bases and 3 bases, with 18 bases remaining between them. CDR1 and CDR2 from the germline V gene are LNHDA and SQIVND (reference sequence). This CDR3 has 15 amino acids. The CDR3 nucleotides read TGTGCCAGTACCCGCGGGGAGGCTGGGTACTATGGCTACACCTTC. This encodes CASTRGEAGYYGYTF.

This chain links TRBV2 with TRBJ2-7, with D possibly matching TRBD1 (5 bases). Germline V lookup: CDR1 SNHLY, CDR2 FYNNEI. The CDR3 contains 14 residues. V lost 4 bases and J lost 3, with 13 bases in between. In DNA form, the CDR3 reads TGTGCCAGCAGTGCAGATCTTAGGGGCTACGAGCAGTACTTC. Its translation: CASSADLRGYEQYF. Complete variable domain (other parts from reference TRBV2 and TRBJ2-7): EPEVTQTPSHQVTQMGQEVILRCVPISNHLYFYWYRQILGQKVEFLVSFYNNEISEKSEIFDDQFSVERPDGSNFTLKIRSTKLEDSAMYFCASSADLRGYEQYFGPGTRLTVT.

The chain couples TRBV6-5 to TRBJ1-1, with D uncertain. Trimming took 6 bases from V and 4 from J, leaving 12 bases between them. The CDR3 runs to 13 residues. Germline CDR1 and CDR2: MNHEY and SVGAGI. CDR3 bases: TGTGCCAGCAGGGCAAGTTTTCGCACTGAAGCTTTCTTT. This encodes CASRASFRTEAFF.

The chain couples TRBV27 to TRBJ2-7, with D possibly matching TRBD1 (6 bases). Germline V gives CDR1 MNHEY, CDR2 SMNVEV (reference sequence). The CDR3 totals 15 residues. The V and J ends lost 2 bases and 0 bases respectively, with 11 bases between them. CDR3: CASSLIRGGSYEQYF. Written as DNA, the CDR3 is TGTGCCAGCAGTTTAATCAGGGGTGGCTCCTACGAGCAGTACTTC.

This clone came up a few times. J is TRBJ1-2 and V is TRBV6-1, with 12 bases fitting TRBD1. This CDR3 spans 15 amino acids. V dropped 5 bases and J dropped 3; count of bases not matched to a gene: 4. The germline gives CDR1 MNHNS, CDR2 SASEGT. The DNA of the CDR3 is TGTGCCAGCAGTCAGGGACAGGGGGCATACTATGGCTACACCTTC. Residues: CASSQGQGAYYGYTF.

This clone has more than one count but fewer than ten. The chain combines TRBV29-1 with TRBJ1-4, with 11 nucleotides matching TRBD1. V dropped 7 bases and J dropped 4; count of bases not matched to a gene: 11. This CDR3 comprises 16 residues. CDR1 and CDR2 from the germline V gene are SQVTM and ANQGSEA. The DNA for the CDR3 is TGCAGCGCCACCGGGACAGGGGGAGCTCTTAATGAAAAACTGTTTTTT. Its protein product is CSATGTGGALNEKLFF.

The chain joins TRBV7-2 to TRBJ2-7; D perhaps matches TRBD2 (6 bases). The CDR3 runs to 12 residues. Germline lookup yields CDR1 SGHTA and CDR2 FQGNSA. Trimming took off 5 bases at V and 12 bases at J, with 17 bases between the two ends. CDR3 sequence reads: CASSRDGGKRYF. In DNA, the CDR3 is TGTGCCAGCAGCAGAGATGGGGGGAAGCGGTACTTC.

DNA for the CDR3: TGTGCCAGCAGCCCGACAGGGTTCAACTATGGCTACACCTTC. Amino acid sequence: CASSPTGFNYGYTF. The gene calls are TRBV7-3 and TRBJ1-2; TRBD1 matches 7 bases. V was pared by 5 bases and J by 2 bases, with 5 bases of the junction left unmatched. CDR3 length: 14 residues. Germline V gives CDR1 SGHTA, CDR2 FQGTGA. The whole variable domain, filled in from reference TRBV7-3 and TRBJ1-2, reads GAGVSQTPSNKVTEKGKYVELRCDPISGHTALYWYRQSLGQGPEFLIYFQGTGAADDSGLPNDRFFAVRPEGSVSTLKIQRTERGDSAVYLCASSPTGFNYGYTFGSGTRLTVV.

The CDR3 DNA reads TGTGCCAGCAGCTCCAGTACGGGGAATGAGCAGTTCTTC. It codes for CASSSSTGNEQFF. The chain joins TRBV7-2 to TRBJ2-1, with D tentatively TRBD2 (5 bases). Looked up from germline, CDR1 is SGHTA and CDR2 is FQGNSA. Trimming took off 4 bases at V and 7 bases at J, with 11 bases between the two ends. The CDR3 spans 13 residues.

This chain connects TRBV30 to TRBJ1-4, with 9 nucleotides matching TRBD1. Germline V gene sequence: CDR1 GTSNPN, CDR2 SVGIG (reference sequence). V was clipped by 2 bases and J by 9 bases; unmatched bases: 13. CDR3 length: 16 amino acids. The CDR3 DNA reads as TGTGCCTGGAGTCCCATCCCGGGACAGGGCCGGAAAAAACTGTTTTTT. Its translation: CAWSPIPGQGRKKLFF.

The CDR3 loop reads CASSSSGSTGELFF. Written as DNA, the CDR3 is TGCGCCAGCAGCTCTAGCGGGAGCACCGGGGAGCTGTTTTTT. This rearrangement joins TRBV5-1 to TRBJ2-2; 10 nucleotides match TRBD2. Per the germline V gene, CDR1 is SGHRS and CDR2 is YFSETQ. Trimming took 3 bases from V and 4 from J; bases not matched to a gene: 0. The CDR3 is 14 amino acids. Full variable domain (missing parts from reference TRBV5-1 and TRBJ2-2): KAGVTQTPRYLIKTRGQQVTLSCSPISGHRSVSWYQQTPGQGLQFLFEYFSETQRNKGNFPGRFSGRQFSNSRSEMNVSTLELGDSALYLCASSSSGSTGELFFGEGSRLTVL.